These 27 T cell receptor beta chains were sequenced from one sample in a study of blood T cells in healthy people across ages. The second PCR ran about 7 to 12 cycles with a sample-barcoded 5' primer and J-beta primers. TCRdb re-called the 5' RACE reads with MiXCR, one entry per CDR3 protein. The sample lists just under 900,000 distinct CDR3 sequences, 29% occurring once. Sample: blood. These receptors all come from a woman older than 75 in good health.

The chain recombines TRBV28 with TRBJ1-2; no firm D call. CDR1 MDHEN and CDR2 SYDVKM come from the germline V gene. With 6 bases removed from V and 0 bases from J, the gap between germline ends came to 14 bases. The CDR3 has 15 amino acids. The CDR3, as DNA: TGTGCCAGCAGGTACCCACACCTCTCTAACTATGGCTACACCTTC. Amino acids: CASRYPHLSNYGYTF.

This clonotype showed up many times. The chain uses TRBV2 and TRBJ2-7, with D tentatively TRBD1 (6 bases). The germline V gene encodes CDR1 SNHLY and CDR2 FYNNEI. The CDR3 totals 12 residues. Trimming took 8 bases from V and 0 from J, leaving 8 bases between them. CDR3 DNA sequence: TGTGCCAGCGCAGGGGACTCCTACGAGCAGTACTTC. This sequence encodes CASAGDSYEQYF.

This clonotype was counted many times. The chain employs TRBV5-5 and TRBJ2-1, with D hard to call. CDR1 SGHKS and CDR2 YYEKEE come from the germline V gene (reference sequence). Trimming removed 5 bases at V and 3 bases at J, with 9 bases between. The CDR3 is made up of 13 amino acids. CDR3 coding DNA: TGTGCCAGCAGTCGGAACCTCTACAATGAGCAGTTCTTC. It specifies CASSRNLYNEQFF.

This clonotype was seen a few times. This chain links TRBV4-3 with TRBJ1-6, with 7 bases aligning to TRBD1. Germline lookup yields CDR1 LGHNA and CDR2 YSLEER. This CDR3 is built from 15 residues. V was pared by 1 base and J by 9 bases, with 6 bases of the junction left unmatched. CDR3 bases: TGCGCCAGCAGCCAAGTGAGCAGGGGGGTTTCACCCCTCCACTTT. Encoded protein: CASSQVSRGVSPLHF.

This clonotype appeared many times. The CDR3: CSARAQGSTDTQYF. In DNA, the CDR3 is TGCAGTGCTAGAGCGCAGGGGAGCACAGATACGCAGTATTTT. The chain is built from TRBV20-1 and TRBJ2-3; D possibly corresponds to TRBD1 (6 bases). This CDR3 spans 14 amino acids. CDR1 is DFQATT and CDR2 is SNEGSKA in the germline V gene (reference sequence). Between the trimmed V and J ends, which lost 1 base and 0 bases, there was a span of 8 bases.

V and J are TRBV2 and TRBJ1-4; D is unclear. Deletions cut 8 bases from V and 6 bases from J, with 13 bases between. Germline values: CDR1 SNHLY, CDR2 FYNNEI. The CDR3 covers 13 residues. This chain's CDR3 is CASRHRADEKLFF. The CDR3 DNA reads TGTGCCAGCCGACACCGAGCGGATGAAAAACTGTTTTTT.

This clonotype showed up many times. The chain combines TRBV28 with TRBJ2-7, with D possibly being TRBD1 (6 bases). CDR1 is MDHEN, CDR2 SYDVKM, per germline. The CDR3 loop spans 17 amino acids. Trimming shortened V by 7 bases and J by 5 bases, and 27 bases separated the two germline ends. This chain's CDR3 is CASNIRGRGHHNDEQYF. The CDR3 DNA follows: TGTGCCAGCAACATCCGAGGTAGGGGACATCATAACGACGAGCAGTACTTC.

The rearrangement uses TRBV9 and TRBJ1-4; weak D call: TRBD1 (6 bases). This CDR3 region has 15 residues. The germline V gene encodes CDR1 SGDLS and CDR2 YYNGEE. V was cut by 4 bases and J by 3 bases, with 13 bases left in between. CDR3 in DNA: TGTGCCAGCAGCCTAGAGGGGGGTGCTAATGAAAAACTGTTTTTT. This translates into CASSLEGGANEKLFF.

This clonotype came up many times. J is TRBJ2-5 and V is TRBV20-1; 10 bases fit TRBD2. The CDR3 extends over 18 amino acids. The V and J ends lost 2 bases and 6 bases, in that order; junction bases with no gene match: 18. CDR1 DFQATT and CDR2 SNEGSKA come from the germline V gene (reference sequence). CDR3 DNA: TGCAGTGCTAGAATGCAGGGGGCAGCGGGGGGGTTCGGACAGACCCAGTACTTC. It encodes CSARMQGAAGGFGQTQYF.

This clonotype appeared once. Germline and junction disagree at one end, which may indicate a read error. V and J are TRBV2 and TRBJ1-6; 7 nucleotides match TRBD1. The length of the CDR3 is 14 residues. CDR1 and CDR2 from the germline V gene are SNHLY and FYNNEI. The CDR3 is CASSSGQANSPHHF. The CDR3 bases are TGTGCCAGCAGTTCAGGACAGGCTAATTCACCCCACCACTTT.

This clonotype was picked up one time. A read error may explain this, as a much larger clone is one base away. The CDR3 does not end in the conserved phenylalanine or tryptophan, so this is likely a read error. This rearrangement joins TRBV12-3 or TRBV12-4 to TRBJ2-5; weak D call: TRBD1 (6 bases). The CDR3 spans 13 residues. The V end lost 5 bases, the J end lost 9 bases, and 16 bases lay between the germline ends. CDR3 DNA: TGTGCCAGCAGTCCGGGACGCCCAGGGGCCCAGTACGTC. This codes for CASSPGRPGAQYV.

The rearrangement uses TRBV12-3 or TRBV12-4 and TRBJ2-3; TRBD2 aligns across 9 bases. CDR3 length: 16 amino acids. V was clipped by 6 bases and J by 4 bases; unmatched bases: 11. The DNA for the CDR3 is TGTGCCAGCAGATATAGCGGGGGAGTGAGGGCAGATACGCAGTATTTT. This gives the protein CASRYSGGVRADTQYF.

This clonotype was detected a few times. The chain links TRBV11-2 to TRBJ2-5; the D is unclear. The germline CDR1 and CDR2 sequences are SGHAT and FQNNGV. The CDR3 length is 16 residues. Deletions cut 1 base from V and 11 bases from J, with 23 bases between. CDR3 loop: CASSLVAVSRWNEQYF. As DNA, the CDR3 is TGTGCCAGCAGCTTAGTGGCAGTCTCCCGGTGGAATGAGCAGTACTTC.

This clonotype was recorded only once. The J gene is TRBJ2-7, the V gene TRBV12-3 or TRBV12-4; possibly TRBD1 or TRBD2 for D (5 bases each). The CDR3 length is 13 residues. V dropped 5 bases and J dropped 7 bases, with 15 bases sitting between them. CDR3 nucleotides: TGTGCCAGCAGTCAACTACGGGGCGGGGAGCAGTACTTC. Protein product: CASSQLRGGEQYF.

This clonotype was observed many times. This chain links TRBV5-1 with TRBJ2-1; D assignment may be TRBD1 or TRBD2 (5 bases each). Looked up from germline, CDR1 is SGHRS and CDR2 is YFSETQ. V shed 3 bases and J shed 4 bases, with 14 bases lying between them. The length of the CDR3 is 15 residues. CDR3 DNA: TGCGCCAGCAGCTCCCCCGGGACCACATACAATGAGCAGTTCTTC. Amino acid sequence: CASSSPGTTYNEQFF.

This clonotype came up a few times. V usage is TRBV7-9 and J usage is TRBJ2-7; TRBD2 agrees at 9 bases. The J call may not be correct, given that the DNA end is closer to TRBJ2-5. This CDR3 has 14 amino acids. Germline loops: CDR1 SEHNR, CDR2 FQNEAQ (reference sequence). CDR3 amino acids: CASRNSGGEGTQYF. DNA for the CDR3: TGTGCCAGCAGGAATAGCGGGGGAGAAGGGACCCAGTACTTC.

The CDR3 bases are TGCAGTGCTAGACTTGAAAAACTGTTTTTT. Translating it yields CSARLEKLFF. The V and J genes are TRBV20-1 and TRBJ1-4; D call uncertain. With 2 bases removed from V and 7 bases from J, the gap between germline ends came to 2 bases. From germline, CDR1 is DFQATT and CDR2 SNEGSKA (reference sequence). The CDR3 consists of 10 residues.

This clonotype has more than one count but fewer than ten. J is TRBJ1-2 and V is TRBV18, with D possibly being TRBD1 (6 bases). This CDR3 is built from 15 residues. The germline gives CDR1 KGHSH, CDR2 LQKENI. Trimming left V 1 base short and J 6 bases short, with 15 bases between. CDR3 protein: CASSPQGGGKDGYTF. The CDR3 DNA follows: TGTGCCAGCTCACCACAGGGGGGCGGAAAGGATGGCTACACCTTC.

This clonotype has a count of ten or more. The chain has TRBV3-1 and TRBJ2-1, with D unclear. The CDR3 covers 13 residues. The germline V gene encodes CDR1 LGHDT and CDR2 YNNKEL (reference sequence). With 6 bases removed from V and 5 bases from J, the gap between germline ends came to 11 bases. This chain's CDR3 is CASRETSHNEQFF. The CDR3 bases are TGTGCCAGCAGGGAAACAAGCCACAATGAGCAGTTCTTC.

This clonotype was found many times. This chain links TRBV7-7 with TRBJ2-1; D remains unclear. V lost 4 bases to trimming and J lost 1 base, with 17 bases between them. This CDR3 has 17 residues. Germline V gene sequence: CDR1 SSHAT, CDR2 FNYEAQ (reference sequence). The CDR3 coding sequence is TGTGCCAGCAGCTCCCCGAGAATGGCCGAGTCCTACAATGAGCAGTTCTTC. It specifies CASSSPRMAESYNEQFF.

The V and J genes are TRBV14 and TRBJ1-2, with a possible D match to TRBD1 (6 bases). Germline lookup yields CDR1 SGHDN and CDR2 FVKESK. CDR3 length equals 16 residues. V was shortened by 3 bases and J by 4 bases, with 18 bases between the two germline ends. CDR3 sequence: CASSHGTWTALYGYTF. The CDR3 nucleotides are TGTGCCAGCAGCCACGGAACCTGGACAGCTCTCTATGGCTACACCTTC.

V usage is TRBV2 and J usage is TRBJ1-2; D uncertain. Trimming shortened V by 1 base and J by 4 bases, and 16 bases separated the two germline ends. This CDR3 has 16 residues. Germline CDR1 is SNHLY and CDR2 is FYNNEI. The CDR3 nucleotides read TGTGCCAGCAGTGAAGAATCTCGTTTTCCTTCCTATGGCTACACCTTC. The encoded protein is CASSEESRFPSYGYTF.

This clonotype was observed many times. The rearrangement uses TRBV5-1 and TRBJ1-5; D is undetermined. Trimming removed 4 bases from V and 4 bases from J, with 12 bases in between. The CDR3 has 14 amino acids. CDR1 is SGHRS, CDR2 YFSETQ, per germline. This CDR3 is CASSVDGTNQPQHF. The CDR3 coding sequence is TGCGCCAGCAGCGTAGACGGAACGAATCAGCCCCAGCATTTT.

The V gene is TRBV2, the J gene TRBJ2-5; 7 bases fit TRBD2. Per germline, CDR1 SNHLY and CDR2 FYNNEI. CDR3 length: 17 residues. Trimming at V came to 8 bases and at J to 5 bases, leaving 20 bases not matched to a gene. This CDR3 is CASVQGAGTRGGETQYF. The CDR3 DNA reads as TGTGCCAGCGTGCAAGGAGCGGGGACTCGAGGTGGCGAGACCCAGTACTTC.

Concerning this clonotype: A much larger clone sits a single nucleotide away, making a read error possible. The rearrangement uses TRBV2 and TRBJ2-1, with D maybe TRBD1 (6 bases). Germline V gene data show CDR1 as SNHLY and CDR2 as FYNNEI. The CDR3 runs to 13 residues. V lost 6 bases to trimming and J lost 11 bases, with 17 bases between them. CDR3 in amino acids: CASREGVEDKQFF. DNA of the CDR3: TGTGCCAGCAGAGAGGGGGTTGAGGATAAGCAGTTCTTC.

The V and J genes are TRBV3-1 and TRBJ1-6, with D unresolved. This CDR3 comprises 14 residues. Between the trimmed V and J ends, which lost 0 bases and 10 bases, there was a span of 10 bases. Germline CDR1 is LGHDT and CDR2 is YNNKEL (reference sequence). This CDR3 is CASSQDLPGSPLHF. In DNA form, the CDR3 reads TGTGCCAGCAGCCAAGATCTGCCAGGATCACCCCTCCACTTT.

V and J are TRBV5-6 and TRBJ2-1, with 7 nucleotides matching TRBD2. J gave up 1 base and V 4 bases, and 5 bases lay outside the gene matches. CDR1 SGHDT and CDR2 YYEEEE come from the germline V gene. This CDR3 comprises 15 residues. CDR3 amino acids: CASSNPGGSYNEQFF. The DNA for the CDR3 is TGTGCCAGCAGCAACCCGGGGGGATCCTACAATGAGCAGTTCTTC.